One sample yielded the 10 T cell receptor beta chains listed below, sequenced in a study of memory CD4+ T cells and cytomegalovirus serostatus. The sort gate was single viable CD3+CD4+CD8-CD45RO+ cells for memory CD4+ T cells. Profiling relied on immunoSEQ multiplex PCR, and the TCRdb table lists in-frame clones only, not all of them. The sample contains roughly 45,000 clones, about three quarters of which appear only once. Specimen: memory CD4+ T cells from blood. The receptors shown here come from an adult in good health and CMV-seronegative.

This chain uses TRBV5-5 with TRBJ1-4; tentatively, D is TRBD1 (6 bases). CDR1 SGHKS and CDR2 YYEKEE come from the germline V gene (reference sequence). The CDR3 runs to 14 residues. Trimming stripped 1 base from V and 8 bases from J, with 12 bases between. Here the CDR3 DNA reads TGTGCCAGCAGCTTGAACAGGGAGAGCGAAAAACTGTTTTTT. It specifies CASSLNRESEKLFF.

The V call is TRBV5-6, the J call TRBJ2-7, with 8 bases aligning to TRBD1. This CDR3 has 16 residues. Germline CDR1 and CDR2: SGHDT and YYEEEE. V dropped 1 base and J dropped 0; count of bases not matched to a gene: 6. In nucleotides, the CDR3 is TGTGCCAGCAGCTTGTTGAGGACAGGGTACTCCTACGAGCAGTACTTC. It specifies CASSLLRTGYSYEQYF. The full variable domain, in which reference TRBV5-6 and TRBJ2-7 provide the parts outside the CDR3, is DAGVTQSPTHLIKTRGQQVTLRCSPKSGHDTVSWYQQALGQGPQFIFQYYEEEERQRGNFPDRFSGHQFPNYSSELNVNALLLGDSALYLCASSLLRTGYSYEQYFGPGTRLTVT.

This chain uses TRBV19 with TRBJ1-3; a weak D match, TRBD1 (5 bases). With 4 bases removed from V and 0 bases from J, the gap between germline ends came to 16 bases. The CDR3 contains 17 residues. Germline CDR1 reads LNHDA; CDR2 reads SQIVND (reference sequence). The CDR3 sequence is CASSRSPGRTSGNTIYF. The CDR3 coding sequence is TGTGCCAGTAGTAGATCCCCGGGACGGACCTCTGGAAACACCATATATTTT.

The rearrangement joins TRBV7-9 to TRBJ2-2; a weak D match, TRBD1 (5 bases). The CDR3 runs 17 residues. Germline CDR1 reads SEHNR; CDR2 reads FQNEAQ (reference sequence). The V end lost 5 bases, the J end lost 2 bases, and 18 bases lay between the germline ends. The CDR3 bases are TGTGCCAGCAGCCCAGTATACAGGCCTTATAACACCGGGGAGCTGTTTTTT. The encoded protein is CASSPVYRPYNTGELFF.

The sample holds a few counts of this clone. This rearrangement joins TRBV9 to TRBJ1-2; 7 bases match TRBD1. Trimming at V came to 3 bases and at J to 0 bases, leaving 8 bases not matched to a gene. CDR1 SGDLS and CDR2 YYNGEE come from the germline V gene. The CDR3 runs 16 residues. CDR3 nucleotides: TGTGCCAGCAGCGCGGGGACAGCGATTTCTAACTATGGCTACACCTTC. It codes for CASSAGTAISNYGYTF.

This chain joins TRBV10-3 and TRBJ1-3; no definite D call. Trimming left V 5 bases short and J 0 bases short, with 14 bases between. This CDR3 comprises 16 residues. Germline CDR1 and CDR2: ENHRY and SYGVKD. CDR3: CAISLSPVDSGNTIYF. The CDR3 DNA reads TGTGCCATCAGTCTTAGCCCGGTCGACTCTGGAAACACCATATATTTT.

V and J are TRBV28 and TRBJ2-5, with D perhaps TRBD1 (6 bases). The CDR3 contains 12 residues. Germline-derived CDR1 and CDR2 are MDHEN and SYDVKM. V was shortened by 6 bases and J by 4 bases, with 9 bases between the two germline ends. The CDR3 is CASSLDRETQYF. The CDR3 nucleotides are TGTGCCAGCAGCTTGGACAGAGAGACCCAGTACTTC.

This rearrangement joins TRBV2 to TRBJ1-3, with D perhaps matching TRBD1 (5 bases). CDR3 length: 12 amino acids. V lost 4 bases and J lost 9, with 10 bases in between. Per germline, CDR1 SNHLY and CDR2 FYNNEI. For the CDR3, the DNA is TGTGCCAGCAGTGGTATAAGGGGCACCATATATTTT. Protein: CASSGIRGTIYF.

The V gene is TRBV10-3, the J gene TRBJ1-1; 11 bases are a match to TRBD1. Germline trimming cut 10 bases from V and 4 bases from J; bases unmatched to any gene: 5. Germline values: CDR1 ENHRY, CDR2 SYGVKD. This CDR3 comprises 13 residues. The CDR3 region has the DNA TGTGCCACCATGGGACAGGGGGGCACTGAAGCTTTCTTT. Protein sequence: CATMGQGGTEAFF.

J is TRBJ2-7 and V is TRBV15; D call uncertain. Per germline, CDR1 LNHNV and CDR2 YYDKDF (reference sequence). This CDR3 has 13 residues. The V gene lost 0 bases and the J gene lost 5 bases, with 8 bases spanning the gap. The CDR3 protein is CATSRDRRDEQYF. DNA of the CDR3: TGTGCCACCAGCAGAGATCGAAGGGACGAGCAGTACTTC.